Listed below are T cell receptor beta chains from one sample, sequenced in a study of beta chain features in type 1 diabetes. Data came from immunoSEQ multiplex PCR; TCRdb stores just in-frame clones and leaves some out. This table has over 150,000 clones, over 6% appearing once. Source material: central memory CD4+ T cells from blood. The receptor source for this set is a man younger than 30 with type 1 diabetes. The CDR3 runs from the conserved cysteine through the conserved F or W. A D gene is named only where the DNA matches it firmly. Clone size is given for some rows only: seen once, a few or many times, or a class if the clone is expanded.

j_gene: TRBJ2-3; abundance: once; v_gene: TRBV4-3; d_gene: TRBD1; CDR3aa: CASSPQGAHNTDTQYF; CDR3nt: TGCGCCAGCAGCCCACAGGGGGCGCATAACACAGATACGCAGTATTTT
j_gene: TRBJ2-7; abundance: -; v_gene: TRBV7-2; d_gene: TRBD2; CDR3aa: CASSSRLAGGLMYEQYF; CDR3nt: TGTGCCAGCAGCTCCCGACTAGCGGGAGGTTTAATGTACGAGCAGTACTTC
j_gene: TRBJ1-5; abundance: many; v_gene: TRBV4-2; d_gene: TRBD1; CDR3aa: CASSKWTGDNQPQHF; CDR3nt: TGTGCCAGCAGCAAGTGGACAGGGGACAATCAGCCCCAGCATTTT
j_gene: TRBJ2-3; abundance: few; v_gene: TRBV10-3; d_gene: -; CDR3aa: CAISELDTQYF; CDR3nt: TGTGCCATCAGTGAGCTAGATACGCAGTATTTT
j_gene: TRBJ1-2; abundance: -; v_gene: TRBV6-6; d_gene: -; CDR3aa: CASSYSGANYGYTF; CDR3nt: TGTGCCAGCAGTTACTCCGGGGCTAACTATGGCTACACCTTC
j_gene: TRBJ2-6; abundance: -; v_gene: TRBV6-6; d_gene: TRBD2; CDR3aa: CASSRGVAGANVLTF; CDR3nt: TGTGCCAGCAGTCGGGGGGTGGCTGGGGCCAACGTCCTGACTTTC
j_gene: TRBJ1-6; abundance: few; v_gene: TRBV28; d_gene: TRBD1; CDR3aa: CASRWGQGGNSPLHF; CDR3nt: TGTGCCAGCAGATGGGGACAGGGGGGGAATTCACCCCTCCACTTT
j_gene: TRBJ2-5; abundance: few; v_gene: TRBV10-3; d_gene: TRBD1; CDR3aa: CAISGGTGQETQYF; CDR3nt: TGTGCCATCAGCGGGGGGACAGGGCAAGAGACCCAGTACTTC
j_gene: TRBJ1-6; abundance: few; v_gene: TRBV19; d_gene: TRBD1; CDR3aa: CASSSRDRGNSPLHF; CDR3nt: TGTGCCAGTAGTTCAAGGGACAGGGGAAATTCACCCCTCCACTTT
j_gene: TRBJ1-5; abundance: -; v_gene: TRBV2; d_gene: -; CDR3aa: CAAGGQGGNQPQHF; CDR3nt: TGTGCCGCCGGGGGGCAGGGAGGCAATCAGCCCCAGCATTTT
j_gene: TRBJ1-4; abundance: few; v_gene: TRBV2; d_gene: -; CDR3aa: CASTVKGNEKLFF; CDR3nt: TGTGCCAGCACGGTTAAGGGGAATGAAAAACTGTTTTTT
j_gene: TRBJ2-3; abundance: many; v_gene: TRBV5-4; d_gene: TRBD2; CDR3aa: CASSDTSGGHTQYF; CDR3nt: TGTGCCAGCAGCGACACTAGCGGGGGACATACGCAGTATTTT
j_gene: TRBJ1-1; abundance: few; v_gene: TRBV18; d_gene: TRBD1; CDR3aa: CASSAGTATTAGAFF; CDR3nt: TGTGCCAGCTCAGCCGGGACAGCAACCACCGCCGGAGCTTTCTTT
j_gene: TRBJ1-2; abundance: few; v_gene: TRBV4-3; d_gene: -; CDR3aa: CASSQEIRGTAGGYTF; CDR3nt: TGCGCCAGCAGCCAAGAGATAAGGGGTACAGCTGGTGGCTACACCTTC
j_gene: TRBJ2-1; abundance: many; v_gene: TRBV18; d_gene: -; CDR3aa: CASLGSGGEQFF; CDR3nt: TGTGCCAGCTTAGGGAGTGGTGGTGAGCAGTTCTTC
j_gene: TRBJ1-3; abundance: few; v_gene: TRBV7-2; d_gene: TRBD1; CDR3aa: CASRNRDREGNTIYF; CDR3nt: TGTGCCAGCCGCAACCGGGACAGGGAGGGAAACACCATATATTTT
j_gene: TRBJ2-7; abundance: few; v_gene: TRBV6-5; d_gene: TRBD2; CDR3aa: CAIRRLAGDEQYF; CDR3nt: TGTGCCATACGGAGGCTAGCGGGAGACGAGCAGTACTTC
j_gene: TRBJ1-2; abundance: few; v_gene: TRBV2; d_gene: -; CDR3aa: CASTSGESIGYTF; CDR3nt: TGTGCCAGCACCTCAGGGGAATCGATTGGCTACACCTTC
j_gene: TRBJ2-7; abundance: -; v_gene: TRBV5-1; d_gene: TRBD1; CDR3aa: CASSPRQGSSYEQYF; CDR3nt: TGCGCCAGCAGCCCAAGACAGGGGAGCTCCTACGAGCAGTACTTC
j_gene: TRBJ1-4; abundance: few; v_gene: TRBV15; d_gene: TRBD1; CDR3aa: CATSRDRGREKLFF; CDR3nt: TGTGCCACCAGTCGGGACAGGGGGCGTGAAAAACTGTTTTTT
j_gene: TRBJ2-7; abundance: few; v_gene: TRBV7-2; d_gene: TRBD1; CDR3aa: CASSSRSGQGTPYEQYF; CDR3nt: TGTGCCAGCAGTTCACGCTCCGGACAGGGGACCCCTTACGAGCAGTACTTC
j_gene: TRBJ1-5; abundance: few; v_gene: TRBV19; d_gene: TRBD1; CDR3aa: CASSIGTGGQPQHF; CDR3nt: TGTGCCAGTAGCATCGGGACAGGGGGTCAGCCCCAGCATTTT